The clone carrying this TCR beta chain came up a few times. Its antigen is not known. Germline CDR1 and CDR2: SGHRS and YFSETQ. This CDR3 region has 15 residues. Trimming removed 3 bases at V and 4 bases at J, with 17 bases between. This record comes from a study of T cells in Graves' hyperthyroidism and ophthalmopathy. Whole-study findings and limits: Ophthalmopathy cases were set apart from stable hyperthyroidism by a 13 V-J model.

Calling Graves' hyperthyroidism stable meant ophthalmopathy did not progress within 18 months. In patients aged 18 to 65, hyperthyroidism was newly diagnosed, with duration under 2 months. From RNA transcripts, TCR beta CDR3 regions were amplified. First-round RT-PCR targeting the TCR CDR3 was performed with the HTBI primer set. Each CDR3 protein gets one entry after TCRdb re-called the multiplex PCR reads with MiXCR. This sample has 600,000 to 800,000 distinct CDR3 sequences, with roughly a third found just once. The sample consisted of blood. V and J are TRBV5-1 and TRBJ2-7, with D tentatively TRBD1 (6 bases). The receptor's source is a woman aged 35 to 49 with Graves' hyperthyroidism. The CDR3 nucleotides read TGCGCCAGCAGCTCCGGGACAACTTCTTATTACGAGCAGTACTTC. Amino acids: CASSSGTTSYYEQYF.